Below, 12 T cell receptor beta chains from the same sample are listed, as sequenced in a study of cytomegalovirus exposure and HLA in healthy donors. TCRdb's copy holds only in-frame clones and misses some; the assay was immunoSEQ multiplex PCR. The table shows 200,000 to 300,000 clones, with 90% occurring only once. Sample: PBMCs. The receptors shown here come from a woman aged 25-40 years in good health and CMV-seronegative.

V is TRBV12-5 and J is TRBJ2-1; 13 nucleotides match TRBD2. The CDR3 sequence is 14 residues long. V gave up 5 bases and J gave up 9 bases; unmatched junction bases: 4. The germline gives CDR1 LGHNT, CDR2 FRNRAP. The CDR3 DNA sequence: TGTGCTAGTGGTCGGACTAGCGGGAGTGTTGAGCAGTTCTTC. It translates to CASGRTSGSVEQFF.

The J gene is TRBJ2-7, the V gene TRBV19; 7 nucleotides line up with TRBD1. The junction had 5 bases not matched to a gene; V was cut back by 4 bases and J by 2 bases. CDR1 and CDR2 from the germline V gene are LNHDA and SQIVND (reference sequence). The CDR3 runs 14 residues. In DNA, the CDR3 is TGTGCCAGTAGTAACCGGGACAGACCCTACGAGCAGTACTTC. This codes for CASSNRDRPYEQYF.

The chain has TRBV2 and TRBJ2-2; TRBD1 matches at 9 bases. The germline V gene has CDR1 SNHLY and CDR2 FYNNEI. Trimming at V came to 5 bases and at J to 5 bases, leaving 3 bases not matched to a gene. The CDR3 extends over 14 amino acids. The CDR3 DNA reads TGTGCCAGCAGTTCGACAGGGGGGACCGGGGAGCTGTTTTTT. It specifies CASSSTGGTGELFF.

V and J are TRBV29-1 and TRBJ2-1; D not certain. Germline CDR1 is SQVTM and CDR2 is ANQGSEA. V lost 0 bases, J lost 3 bases, and 15 bases lay in between. The CDR3 has 16 residues. CDR3 loop: CSVEDGFGLGYNEQFF. For the CDR3, the DNA is TGCAGCGTTGAAGATGGGTTCGGGTTAGGCTACAATGAGCAGTTCTTC.

V and J are TRBV27 and TRBJ2-7; possibly TRBD2 for D (6 bases). Germline lookup yields CDR1 MNHEY and CDR2 SMNVEV (reference sequence). V was shortened by 5 bases and J by 4 bases, with 15 bases between the two germline ends. The CDR3 is 14 amino acids. CDR3 bases: TGTGCCAGCAGTGGTCTTGACGGGAGTTACGAGCAGTACTTC. It codes for CASSGLDGSYEQYF.

The V call is TRBV27, the J call TRBJ2-2; a weak D match, TRBD2 (5 bases). The CDR3 is 17 residues long. V was cut by 4 bases and J by 3 bases, with 18 bases left in between. Germline CDR1 is MNHEY and CDR2 is SMNVEV (reference sequence). This chain's CDR3 is CASSSRGPAFDTGELFF. In DNA, the CDR3 is TGTGCCAGCAGTTCCCGAGGGCCGGCTTTTGACACCGGGGAGCTGTTTTTT.

This clone appeared a single time. This chain's CDR3 is CASSISSGGTDTQYF. The CDR3 nucleotides are TGTGCCAGTAGTATATCTAGCGGGGGCACAGATACGCAGTATTTT. This sequence joins TRBV19 and TRBJ2-3; 9 bases match TRBD2. CDR3 length: 15 amino acids. V shed 2 bases and J 1 base; nucleotides not matched to a gene: 1. The V gene's germline CDR1 is LNHDA and CDR2 SQIVND (reference sequence).

This clone is a singleton in its sample. The chain couples TRBV14 to TRBJ2-7; D is undetermined. The CDR3 totals 12 residues. The germline V gene has CDR1 SGHDN and CDR2 FVKESK. With 3 bases removed from V and 2 bases from J, the gap between germline ends came to 5 bases. CDR3 sequence reads: CASSHAPYEQYF. CDR3 bases: TGTGCCAGCAGCCACGCCCCCTACGAGCAGTACTTC.

The V call is TRBV28, the J call TRBJ2-1; 9 bases line up with TRBD1. The V gene's germline CDR1 is MDHEN and CDR2 SYDVKM. Unmatched junction bases numbered 19, after V lost 4 bases and J lost 9 bases. The CDR3 is made up of 18 amino acids. CDR3 nucleotide sequence: TGTGCCAGCAGTTCCCTCCGGGACAGGGACTCGGGAACGACTGAGCAGTTCTTC. This sequence encodes CASSSLRDRDSGTTEQFF.

The V and J genes are TRBV19 and TRBJ1-5, with TRBD1 as a possible D gene (6 bases). Per the germline V gene, CDR1 is LNHDA and CDR2 is SQIVND (reference sequence). The CDR3 is 18 amino acids. Trimming shortened V by 5 bases and J by 0 bases, and 20 bases separated the two germline ends. CDR3 nucleotides: TGTGCCAGTAGTCCCGGTTGGACAGCGCTATATAGCAATCAGCCCCAGCATTTT. As protein: CASSPGWTALYSNQPQHF.

The V and J genes are TRBV6-5 and TRBJ2-7; weak D call: TRBD1 (6 bases). From germline, CDR1 is MNHEY and CDR2 SVGAGI. V lost 0 bases and J lost 3, with 15 bases in between. CDR3 length: 16 amino acids. DNA of the CDR3: TGTGCCAGCAGTTACTCTGCAGGACAGACAGTCTACGAGCAGTACTTC. Its translation is CASSYSAGQTVYEQYF.

V and J are TRBV19 and TRBJ2-1; TRBD2 aligns across 8 bases. Germline CDR1 and CDR2: LNHDA and SQIVND (reference sequence). Trimming at V came to 3 bases and at J to 5 bases, leaving 6 bases not matched to a gene. The CDR3 has 15 residues. The CDR3: CASSMYTGGHNEQFF. The CDR3, as DNA: TGTGCCAGTAGTATGTATACGGGAGGGCACAATGAGCAGTTCTTC.